Each of the 11 T cell receptor beta chains below was sequenced from the same sample in a study of blood T cell repertoires in COVID-19. Libraries were prepared by immunoSEQ multiplex PCR; TCRdb keeps only in-frame clonotypes and omits some of them. The sample has about 140,000 clones, roughly 90% seen once. The sample was peripheral blood. The receptor source for this set is a man aged 45 to 65 with active or convalescent COVID-19.

The chain has TRBV5-4 and TRBJ2-1, with TRBD2 matching 8 bases. This CDR3 comprises 18 residues. CDR1 and CDR2 (germline): SGHNT, YYREEE (reference sequence). V was clipped by 3 bases and J by 0 bases; unmatched bases: 11. The CDR3 reads CASSWAKGAGGSYNEQFF. For the CDR3, the DNA is TGTGCCAGCAGCTGGGCGAAAGGGGCGGGAGGCTCCTACAATGAGCAGTTCTTC.

The V call is TRBV7-3, the J call TRBJ1-1; D may be TRBD1 (5 bases). The germline V gene has CDR1 SGHTA and CDR2 FQGTGA. CDR3 length: 13 residues. The V end was cut by 5 bases, the J end by 6 bases, with 13 bases between. The CDR3 DNA is TGTGCCAGCAGCCCAGGGACTGCCGCTGAAGCTTTCTTT. It yields the protein CASSPGTAAEAFF.

The V call is TRBV6-5, the J call TRBJ2-7; D is ambiguous. Trimming took 6 bases from V and 1 from J, leaving 7 bases between them. Germline assignment: CDR1 MNHEY and CDR2 SVGAGI. The CDR3 is made up of 12 amino acids. DNA for the CDR3: TGTGCCAGCAGAGGCAGGTCCTACGAGCAGTACTTC. As protein: CASRGRSYEQYF.

V is TRBV7-6 and J is TRBJ1-1; D possibly corresponds to TRBD1 (5 bases). The germline CDR1 and CDR2 sequences are SGHVS and FNYEAQ. This CDR3 spans 13 amino acids. V was cut by 5 bases and J by 1 base, with 8 bases left in between. CDR3 in DNA: TGTGCCAGCAGCCCAACAGGGAACACTGAAGCTTTCTTT. Translating it yields CASSPTGNTEAFF.

This clone was seen a few times. The chain combines TRBV5-6 with TRBJ1-2; 7 bases line up with TRBD1. Trimming cost V 3 bases and J 4 bases; bases outside gene matches: 6. CDR1 and CDR2 (germline): SGHDT, YYEEEE. The CDR3 runs 14 residues. CDR3 nucleotide sequence: TGTGCCAGCAGCTCCGGGACAGTCCGCTATGGCTACACCTTC. It is translated as CASSSGTVRYGYTF.

V and J are TRBV21-1 and TRBJ2-2; the D call of TRBD1 is as the table states it, not checked on the DNA. TRBV21-1 is tagged as a pseudogene. CDR3 size: 18 residues. Here the CDR3 DNA reads TGTGCCAGCAGCAAGAGGGTAGGGGGTTTTGGTGGCACCGGGGAGCTGTTTTTT. Encoded protein: CASSKRVGGFGGTGELFF.

Only one count was recorded for this clone. The chain uses TRBV28 and TRBJ2-2; 7 nucleotides line up with TRBD1. The length of the CDR3 is 15 residues. Trimming cost V 8 bases and J 6 bases; bases outside gene matches: 12. The germline V gene encodes CDR1 MDHEN and CDR2 SYDVKM. DNA for the CDR3: TGTGCCAGCTTAACAACGACAGGGAAGGCCGGGGAGCTGTTTTTT. Protein sequence: CASLTTTGKAGELFF.

The chain couples TRBV28 to TRBJ1-3; 8 bases line up with TRBD1. The CDR3 extends over 14 amino acids. V was clipped by 8 bases and J by 7 bases; unmatched bases: 10. Germline loops: CDR1 MDHEN, CDR2 SYDVKM. CDR3 DNA sequence: TGTGCCAGCGCCCACCCCGGACAGGGTAACACCATATATTTT. It codes for CASAHPGQGNTIYF.

This rearrangement joins TRBV29-1 to TRBJ2-1; 11 bases line up with TRBD2. J gave up 8 bases and V 4 bases, and 7 bases lay outside the gene matches. This CDR3 comprises 14 residues. Germline lookup yields CDR1 SQVTM and CDR2 ANQGSEA. Written as DNA, the CDR3 is TGCAGCGTTGGACGACTAGCGGGATTCGATGAGCAGTTCTTC. Residues: CSVGRLAGFDEQFF.

This chain links TRBV2 with TRBJ2-4; TRBD2 matches at 11 bases. CDR1 and CDR2 (germline): SNHLY, FYNNEI. J lost 7 bases, V lost 7 bases, and 6 bases had no gene match. The CDR3 totals 14 residues. In nucleotides, the CDR3 is TGTGCCAGCAACTCAGCTAGCGGGAGGAACATTCAGTACTTC. Amino acid sequence: CASNSASGRNIQYF.

Note on this clone: One junction end does not reproduce the germline sequence, and a read error may be involved. The J gene is TRBJ2-1, the V gene TRBV12-3 or TRBV12-4; TRBD2 aligns across 8 bases. This CDR3 has 11 amino acids. CDR3 region: CGSGKYNEQFF. CDR3 coding DNA: TGCGGTAGCGGGAAGTACAATGAGCAGTTCTTC.